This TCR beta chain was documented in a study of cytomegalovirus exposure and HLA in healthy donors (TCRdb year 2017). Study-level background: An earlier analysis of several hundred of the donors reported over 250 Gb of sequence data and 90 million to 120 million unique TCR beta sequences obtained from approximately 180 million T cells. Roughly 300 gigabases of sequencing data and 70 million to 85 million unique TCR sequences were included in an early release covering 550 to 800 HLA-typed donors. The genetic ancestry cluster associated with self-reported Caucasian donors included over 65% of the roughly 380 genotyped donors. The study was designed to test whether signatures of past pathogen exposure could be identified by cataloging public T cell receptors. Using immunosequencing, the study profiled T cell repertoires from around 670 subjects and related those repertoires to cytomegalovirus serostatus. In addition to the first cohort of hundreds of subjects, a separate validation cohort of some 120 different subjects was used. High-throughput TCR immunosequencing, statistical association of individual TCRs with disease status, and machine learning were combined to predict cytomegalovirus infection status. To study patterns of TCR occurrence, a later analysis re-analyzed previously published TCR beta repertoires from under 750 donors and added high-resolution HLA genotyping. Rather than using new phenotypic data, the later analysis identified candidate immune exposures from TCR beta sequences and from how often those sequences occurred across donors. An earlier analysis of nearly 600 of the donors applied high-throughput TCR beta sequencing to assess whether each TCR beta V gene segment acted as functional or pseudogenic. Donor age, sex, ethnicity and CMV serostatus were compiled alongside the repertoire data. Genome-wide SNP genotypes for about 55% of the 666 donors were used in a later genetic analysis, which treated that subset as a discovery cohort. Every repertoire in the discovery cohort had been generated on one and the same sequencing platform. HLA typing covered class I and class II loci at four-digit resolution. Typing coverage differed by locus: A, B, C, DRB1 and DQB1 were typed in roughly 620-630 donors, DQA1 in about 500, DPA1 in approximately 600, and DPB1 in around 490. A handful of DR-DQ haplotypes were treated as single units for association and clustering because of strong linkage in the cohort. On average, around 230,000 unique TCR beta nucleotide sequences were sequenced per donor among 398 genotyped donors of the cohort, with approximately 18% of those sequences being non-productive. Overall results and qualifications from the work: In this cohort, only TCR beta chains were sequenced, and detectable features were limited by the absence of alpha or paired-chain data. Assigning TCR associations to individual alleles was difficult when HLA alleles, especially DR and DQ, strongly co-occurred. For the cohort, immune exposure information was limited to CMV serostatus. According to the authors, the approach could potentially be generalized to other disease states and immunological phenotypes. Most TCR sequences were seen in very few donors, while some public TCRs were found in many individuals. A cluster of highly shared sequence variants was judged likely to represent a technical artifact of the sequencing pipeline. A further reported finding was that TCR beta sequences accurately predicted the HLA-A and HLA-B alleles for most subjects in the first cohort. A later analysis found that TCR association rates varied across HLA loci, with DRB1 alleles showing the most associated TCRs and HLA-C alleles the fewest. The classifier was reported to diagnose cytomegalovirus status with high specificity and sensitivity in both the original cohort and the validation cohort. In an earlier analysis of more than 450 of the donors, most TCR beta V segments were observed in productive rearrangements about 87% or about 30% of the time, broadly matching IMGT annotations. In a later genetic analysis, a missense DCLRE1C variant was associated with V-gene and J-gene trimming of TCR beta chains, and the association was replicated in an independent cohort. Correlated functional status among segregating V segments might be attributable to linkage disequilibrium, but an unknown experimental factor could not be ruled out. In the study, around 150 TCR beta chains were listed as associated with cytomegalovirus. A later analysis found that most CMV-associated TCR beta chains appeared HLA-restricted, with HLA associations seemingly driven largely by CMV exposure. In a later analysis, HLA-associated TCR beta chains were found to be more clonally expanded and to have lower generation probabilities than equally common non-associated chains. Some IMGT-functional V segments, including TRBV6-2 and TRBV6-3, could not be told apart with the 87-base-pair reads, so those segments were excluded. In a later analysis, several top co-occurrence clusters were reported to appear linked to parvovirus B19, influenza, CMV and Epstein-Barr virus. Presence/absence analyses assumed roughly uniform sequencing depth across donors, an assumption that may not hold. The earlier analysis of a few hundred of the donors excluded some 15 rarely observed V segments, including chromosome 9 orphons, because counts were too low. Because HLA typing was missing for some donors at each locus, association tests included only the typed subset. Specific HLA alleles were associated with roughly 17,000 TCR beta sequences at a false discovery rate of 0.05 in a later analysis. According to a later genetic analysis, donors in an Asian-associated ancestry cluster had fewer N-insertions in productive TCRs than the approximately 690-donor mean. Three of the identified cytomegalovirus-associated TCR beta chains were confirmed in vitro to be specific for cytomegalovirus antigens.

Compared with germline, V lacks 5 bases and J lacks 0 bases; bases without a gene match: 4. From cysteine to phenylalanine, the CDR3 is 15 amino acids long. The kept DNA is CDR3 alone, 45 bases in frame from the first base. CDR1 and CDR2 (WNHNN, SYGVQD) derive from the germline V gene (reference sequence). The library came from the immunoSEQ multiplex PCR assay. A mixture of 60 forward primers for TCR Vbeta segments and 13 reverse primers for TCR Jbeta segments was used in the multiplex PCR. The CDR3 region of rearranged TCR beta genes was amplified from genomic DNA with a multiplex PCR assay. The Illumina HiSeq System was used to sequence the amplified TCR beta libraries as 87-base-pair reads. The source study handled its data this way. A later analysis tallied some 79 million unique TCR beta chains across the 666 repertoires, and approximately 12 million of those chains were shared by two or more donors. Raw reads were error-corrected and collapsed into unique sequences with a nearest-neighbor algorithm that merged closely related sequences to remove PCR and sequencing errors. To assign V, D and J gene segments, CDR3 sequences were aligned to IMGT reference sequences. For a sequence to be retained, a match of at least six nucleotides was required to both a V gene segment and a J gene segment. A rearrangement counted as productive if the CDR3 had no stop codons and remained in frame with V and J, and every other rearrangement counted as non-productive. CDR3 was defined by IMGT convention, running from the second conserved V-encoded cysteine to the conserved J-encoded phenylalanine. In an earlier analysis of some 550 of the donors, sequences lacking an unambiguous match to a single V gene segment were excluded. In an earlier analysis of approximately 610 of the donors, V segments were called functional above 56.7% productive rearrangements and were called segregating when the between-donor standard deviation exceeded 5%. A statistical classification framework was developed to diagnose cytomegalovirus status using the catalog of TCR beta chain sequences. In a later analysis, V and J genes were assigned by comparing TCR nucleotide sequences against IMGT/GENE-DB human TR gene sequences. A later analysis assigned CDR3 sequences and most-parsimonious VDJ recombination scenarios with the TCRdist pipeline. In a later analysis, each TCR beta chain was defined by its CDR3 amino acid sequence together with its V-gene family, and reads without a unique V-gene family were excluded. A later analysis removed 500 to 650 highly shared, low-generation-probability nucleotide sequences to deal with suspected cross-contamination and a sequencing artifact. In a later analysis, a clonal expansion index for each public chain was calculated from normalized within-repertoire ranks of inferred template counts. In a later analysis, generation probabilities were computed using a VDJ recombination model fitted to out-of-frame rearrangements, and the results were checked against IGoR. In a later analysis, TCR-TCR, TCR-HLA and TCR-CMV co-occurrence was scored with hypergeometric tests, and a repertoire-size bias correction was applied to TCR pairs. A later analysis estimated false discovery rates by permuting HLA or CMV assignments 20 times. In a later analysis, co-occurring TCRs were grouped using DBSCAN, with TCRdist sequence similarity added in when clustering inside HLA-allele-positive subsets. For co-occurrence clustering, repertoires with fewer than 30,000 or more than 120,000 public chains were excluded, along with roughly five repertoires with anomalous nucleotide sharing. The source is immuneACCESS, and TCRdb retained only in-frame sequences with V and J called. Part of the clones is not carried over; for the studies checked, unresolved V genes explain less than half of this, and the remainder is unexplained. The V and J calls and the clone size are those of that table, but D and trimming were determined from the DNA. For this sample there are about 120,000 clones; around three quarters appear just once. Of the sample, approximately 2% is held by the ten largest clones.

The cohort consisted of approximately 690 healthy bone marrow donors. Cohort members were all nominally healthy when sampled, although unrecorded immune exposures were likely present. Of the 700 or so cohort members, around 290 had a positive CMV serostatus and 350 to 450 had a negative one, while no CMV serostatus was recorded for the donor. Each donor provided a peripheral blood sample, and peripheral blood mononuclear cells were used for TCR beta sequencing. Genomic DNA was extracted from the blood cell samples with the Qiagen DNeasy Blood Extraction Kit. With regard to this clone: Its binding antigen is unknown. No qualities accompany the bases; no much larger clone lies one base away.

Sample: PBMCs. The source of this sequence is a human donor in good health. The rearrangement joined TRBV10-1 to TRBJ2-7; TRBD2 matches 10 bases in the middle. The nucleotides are TGCGCCAGCAGTCGACTAGCGGGTTCCTCCTACGAGCAGTACTTC. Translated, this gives CASSRLAGSSYEQYF.